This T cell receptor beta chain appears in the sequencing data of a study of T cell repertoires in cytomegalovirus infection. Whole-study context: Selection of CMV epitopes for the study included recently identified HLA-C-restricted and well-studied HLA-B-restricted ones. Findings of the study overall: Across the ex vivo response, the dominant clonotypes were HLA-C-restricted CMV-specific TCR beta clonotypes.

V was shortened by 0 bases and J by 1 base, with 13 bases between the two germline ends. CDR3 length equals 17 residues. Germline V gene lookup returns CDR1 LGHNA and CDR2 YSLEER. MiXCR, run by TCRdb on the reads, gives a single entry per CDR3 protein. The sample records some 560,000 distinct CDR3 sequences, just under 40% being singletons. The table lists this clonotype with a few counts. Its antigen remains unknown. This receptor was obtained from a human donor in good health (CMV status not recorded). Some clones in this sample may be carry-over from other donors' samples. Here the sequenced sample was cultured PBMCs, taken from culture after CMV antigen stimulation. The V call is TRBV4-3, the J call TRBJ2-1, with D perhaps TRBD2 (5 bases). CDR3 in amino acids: CASSQDPPGGSYNEQFF. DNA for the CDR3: TGCGCCAGCAGCCAAGACCCCCCGGGCGGGTCCTACAATGAGCAGTTCTTC.